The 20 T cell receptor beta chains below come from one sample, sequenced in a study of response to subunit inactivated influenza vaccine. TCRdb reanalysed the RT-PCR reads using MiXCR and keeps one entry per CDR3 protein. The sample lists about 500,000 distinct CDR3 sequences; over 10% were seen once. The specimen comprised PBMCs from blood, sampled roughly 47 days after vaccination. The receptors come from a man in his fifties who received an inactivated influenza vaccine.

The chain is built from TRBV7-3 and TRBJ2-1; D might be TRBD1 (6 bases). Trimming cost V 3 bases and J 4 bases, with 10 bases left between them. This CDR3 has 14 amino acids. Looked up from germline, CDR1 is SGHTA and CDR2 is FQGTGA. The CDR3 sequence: CASSFLGQYNEQFF. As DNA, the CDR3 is TGTGCCAGCAGCTTTCTTGGACAGTACAATGAGCAGTTCTTC. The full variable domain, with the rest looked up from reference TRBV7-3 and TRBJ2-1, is GAGVSQTPSNKVTEKGKYVELRCDPISGHTALYWYRQSLGQGPEFLIYFQGTGAADDSGLPNDRFFAVRPEGSVSTLKIQRTERGDSAVYLCASSFLGQYNEQFFGPGTRLTVL.

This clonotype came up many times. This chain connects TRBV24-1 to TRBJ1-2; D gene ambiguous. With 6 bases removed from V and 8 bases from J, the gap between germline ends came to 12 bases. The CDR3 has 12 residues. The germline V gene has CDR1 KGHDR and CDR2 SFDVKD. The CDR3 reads CATSRLSGGYTF. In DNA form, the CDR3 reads TGTGCCACCAGTCGATTGTCGGGAGGCTACACCTTC.

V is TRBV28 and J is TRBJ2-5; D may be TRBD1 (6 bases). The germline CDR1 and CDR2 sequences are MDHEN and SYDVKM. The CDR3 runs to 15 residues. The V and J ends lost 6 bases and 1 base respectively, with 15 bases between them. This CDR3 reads CASSSTGLAQETQYF. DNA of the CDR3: TGTGCCAGCAGCTCTACAGGGTTGGCCCAAGAGACCCAGTACTTC.

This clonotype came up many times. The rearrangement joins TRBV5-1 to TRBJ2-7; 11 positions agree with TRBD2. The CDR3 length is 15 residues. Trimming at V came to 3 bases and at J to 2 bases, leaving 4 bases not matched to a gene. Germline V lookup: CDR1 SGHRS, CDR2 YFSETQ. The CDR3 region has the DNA TGCGCCAGCAGCTGGGGGACTAGCGGAACCTACGAGCAGTACTTC. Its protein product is CASSWGTSGTYEQYF.

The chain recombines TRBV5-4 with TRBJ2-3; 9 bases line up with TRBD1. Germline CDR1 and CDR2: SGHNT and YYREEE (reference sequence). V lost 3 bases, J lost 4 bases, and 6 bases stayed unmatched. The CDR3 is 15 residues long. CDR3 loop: CASSSSGQGPDTQYF. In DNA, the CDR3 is TGTGCCAGCAGCTCCTCGGGACAGGGCCCAGATACGCAGTATTTT.

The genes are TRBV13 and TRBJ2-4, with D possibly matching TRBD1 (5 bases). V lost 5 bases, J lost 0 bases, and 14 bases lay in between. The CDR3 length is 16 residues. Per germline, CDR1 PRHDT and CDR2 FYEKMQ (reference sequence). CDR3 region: CASSHRQSLAKNIQYF. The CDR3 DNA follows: TGTGCCAGCAGCCATAGACAGAGCCTAGCCAAAAACATTCAGTACTTC.

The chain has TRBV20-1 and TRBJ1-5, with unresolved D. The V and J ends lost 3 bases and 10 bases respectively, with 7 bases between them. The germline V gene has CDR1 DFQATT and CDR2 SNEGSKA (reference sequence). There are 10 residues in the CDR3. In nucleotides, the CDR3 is TGCAGTGCTAGTACAGACCCCCAGCATTTT. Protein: CSASTDPQHF.

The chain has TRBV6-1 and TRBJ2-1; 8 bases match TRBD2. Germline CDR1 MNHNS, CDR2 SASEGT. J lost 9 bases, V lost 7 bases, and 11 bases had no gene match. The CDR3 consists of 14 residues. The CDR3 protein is CASTMPGTRREQFF. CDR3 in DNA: TGTGCCAGCACCATGCCCGGGACTAGACGTGAGCAGTTCTTC.

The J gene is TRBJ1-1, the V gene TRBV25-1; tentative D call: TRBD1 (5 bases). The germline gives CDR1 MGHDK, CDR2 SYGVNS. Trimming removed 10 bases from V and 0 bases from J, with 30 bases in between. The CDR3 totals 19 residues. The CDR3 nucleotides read TGTGCCACGCGCGGAGGGCCAGGGTACGGACTACAAATGAACACTGAAGCTTTCTTT. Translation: CATRGGPGYGLQMNTEAFF.

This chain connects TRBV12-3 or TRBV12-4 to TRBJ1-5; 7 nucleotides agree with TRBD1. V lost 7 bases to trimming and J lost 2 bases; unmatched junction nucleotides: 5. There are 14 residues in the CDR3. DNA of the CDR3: TGTGCCAGCAACTCAGGGGGAGGCAATCAGCCCCAGCATTTT. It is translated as CASNSGGGNQPQHF.

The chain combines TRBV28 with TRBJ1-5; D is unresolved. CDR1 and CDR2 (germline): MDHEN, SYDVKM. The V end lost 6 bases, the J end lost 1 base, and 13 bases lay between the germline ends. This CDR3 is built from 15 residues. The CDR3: CASSPFQESNQPQHF. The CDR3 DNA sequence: TGTGCCAGCAGCCCTTTCCAGGAAAGCAATCAGCCCCAGCATTTT.

CDR3 in amino acids: CAISGQGDQETQYF. CDR3 DNA: TGTGCCATCAGTGGTCAGGGGGACCAAGAGACCCAGTACTTC. This rearrangement joins TRBV10-3 to TRBJ2-5; TRBD1 matches 7 bases. The ends lost 4 bases at V and 0 bases at J; junction bases unmatched: 2. Germline loops: CDR1 ENHRY, CDR2 SYGVKD. The CDR3 spans 14 residues.

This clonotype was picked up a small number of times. The CDR3 loop reads CASMRGVNNEQFF. CDR3 bases: TGTGCCTCGATGAGGGGAGTCAACAATGAGCAGTTCTTC. This rearrangement joins TRBV28 to TRBJ2-1; D may be TRBD1 or TRBD2 (5 bases each). Trimming removed 11 bases from V and 5 bases from J, with 16 bases in between. Germline CDR1 MDHEN, CDR2 SYDVKM. The length of the CDR3 is 13 residues. Based on the CDR3 plus reference TRBV28 and TRBJ2-1, the full variable domain is DVKVTQSSRYLVKRTGEKVFLECVQDMDHENMFWYRQDPGLGLRLIYFSYDVKMKEKGDIPEGYSVSREKKERFSLILESASTNQTSMYLCASMRGVNNEQFFGPGTRLTVL.

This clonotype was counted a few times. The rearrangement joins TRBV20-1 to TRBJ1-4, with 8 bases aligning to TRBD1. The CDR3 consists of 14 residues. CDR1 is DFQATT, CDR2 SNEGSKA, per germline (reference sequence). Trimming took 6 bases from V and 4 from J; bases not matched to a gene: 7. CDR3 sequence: CSARPGQDNEKLFF. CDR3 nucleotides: TGCAGTGCCCGACCGGGACAGGATAATGAAAAACTGTTTTTT.

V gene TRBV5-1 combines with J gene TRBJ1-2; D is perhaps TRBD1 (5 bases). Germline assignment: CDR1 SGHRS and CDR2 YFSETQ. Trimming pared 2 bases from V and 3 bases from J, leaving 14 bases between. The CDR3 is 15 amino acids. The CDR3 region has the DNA TGCGCCAGCAGCTTCCGGGACTCGGGGGACTATGGCTACACCTTC. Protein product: CASSFRDSGDYGYTF.

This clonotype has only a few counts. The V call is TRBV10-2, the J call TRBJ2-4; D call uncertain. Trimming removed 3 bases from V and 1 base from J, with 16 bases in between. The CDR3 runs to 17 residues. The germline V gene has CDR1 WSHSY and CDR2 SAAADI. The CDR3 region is CASSEGPRSMAKNIQYF. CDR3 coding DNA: TGCGCCAGCAGTGAAGGACCCCGATCTATGGCCAAAAACATTCAGTACTTC.

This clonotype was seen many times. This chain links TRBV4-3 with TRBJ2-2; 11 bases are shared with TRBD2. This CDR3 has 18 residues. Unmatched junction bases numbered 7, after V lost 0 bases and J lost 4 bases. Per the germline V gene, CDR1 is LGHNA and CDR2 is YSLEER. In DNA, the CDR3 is TGCGCCAGCAGCCAAGAGGCTAGCGGGGGGCGAACCACCGGGGAGCTGTTTTTT. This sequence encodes CASSQEASGGRTTGELFF.

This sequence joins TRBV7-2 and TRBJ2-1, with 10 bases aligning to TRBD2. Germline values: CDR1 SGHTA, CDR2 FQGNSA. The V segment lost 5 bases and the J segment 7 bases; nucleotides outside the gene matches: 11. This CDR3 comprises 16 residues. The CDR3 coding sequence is TGTGCCAGCAGCCAACGTCCGGGACTAGCGAGGAATGAGCAGTTCTTC. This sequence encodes CASSQRPGLARNEQFF.

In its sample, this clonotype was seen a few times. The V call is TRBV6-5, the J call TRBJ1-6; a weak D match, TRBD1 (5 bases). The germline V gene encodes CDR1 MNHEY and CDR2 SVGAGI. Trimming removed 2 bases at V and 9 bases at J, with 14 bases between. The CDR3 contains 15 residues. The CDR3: CASSYLQAGSSPLHF. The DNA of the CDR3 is TGTGCCAGCAGTTACCTACAGGCTGGGAGTTCACCCCTCCACTTT.

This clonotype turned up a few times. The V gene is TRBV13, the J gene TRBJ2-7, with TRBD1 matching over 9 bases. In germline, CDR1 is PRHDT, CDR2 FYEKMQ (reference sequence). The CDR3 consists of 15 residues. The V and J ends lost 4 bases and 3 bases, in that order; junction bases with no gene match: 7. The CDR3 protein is CASSWMGQGYYEQYF. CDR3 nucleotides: TGTGCCAGCAGCTGGATGGGACAGGGTTACTACGAGCAGTACTTC.